What follows are 16 T cell receptor beta chains derived from one specimen sequenced in a study of T-cell memory formation after mild COVID-19. MiXCR, run by TCRdb on the 5' RACE reads, gives a single entry per CDR3 protein. The sample carries about 240,000 distinct CDR3 sequences, over 9% recorded once. Sequencing used PBMCs or a T cell subset sorted from them (not recorded which). The receptor set was obtained from a man between 18 and 35 years old who had mild COVID-19 (a few samples of this study predate the infection). Cell type and time point are not known.

The chain uses TRBV9 and TRBJ2-5, with D hard to call. The germline V gene has CDR1 SGDLS and CDR2 YYNGEE. The germline V and J ends were trimmed by 2 bases and 4 bases, with 12 bases remaining between them. CDR3 length: 14 residues. The CDR3 here is CASSVLGIGETQYF. CDR3 in DNA: TGTGCCAGCAGCGTTTTAGGGATAGGAGAGACCCAGTACTTC.

In DNA, the CDR3 is TGCGCCAGCAGGCCTCGTACGATCACCGGGGAGCTGTTTTTT. It specifies CASRPRTITGELFF. The chain combines TRBV5-1 with TRBJ2-2, with D unresolved. This CDR3 is 14 amino acids long. Germline V gene sequence: CDR1 SGHRS, CDR2 YFSETQ. Between the trimmed V and J ends, which lost 5 bases and 4 bases, there was a span of 12 bases. Full variable domain (remainder filled in from reference TRBV5-1 and TRBJ2-2): KAGVTQTPRYLIKTRGQQVTLSCSPISGHRSVSWYQQTPGQGLQFLFEYFSETQRNKGNFPGRFSGRQFSNSRSEMNVSTLELGDSALYLCASRPRTITGELFFGEGSRLTVL.

This clonotype was seen a handful of times. The CDR3 bases are TGTGCCAGCAGTTACTCGAAAGTCCCTACCAACAATGAGCAGTTCTTC. It translates to CASSYSKVPTNNEQFF. The V and J genes are TRBV6-5 and TRBJ2-1; D not resolved. This CDR3 comprises 16 residues. V was trimmed by 0 bases and J by 5 bases, leaving 14 bases between them. CDR1 MNHEY and CDR2 SVGAGI come from the germline V gene.

The sample holds a few counts of this clonotype. V usage is TRBV6-1 and J usage is TRBJ1-5; perhaps TRBD1 as D (6 bases). Germline V gene lookup returns CDR1 MNHNS and CDR2 SASEGT. This CDR3 comprises 15 residues. V was trimmed by 0 bases and J by 5 bases, leaving 11 bases between them. CDR3 region: CASSEAGRGYQPQHF. CDR3 in DNA: TGTGCCAGCAGTGAAGCGGGTAGGGGGTATCAGCCCCAGCATTTT.

This clonotype has a count of ten or more. The chain combines TRBV4-1 with TRBJ2-3, with D possibly being TRBD2 (6 bases). The V gene lost 4 bases and the J gene lost 0 bases, with 14 bases spanning the gap. The CDR3 totals 16 residues. Per germline, CDR1 MGHRA and CDR2 YSYEKL. The CDR3 loop reads CASSPRGGESTDTQYF. CDR3 bases: TGCGCCAGCAGCCCCCGGGGCGGGGAAAGCACAGATACGCAGTATTTT.

This clonotype was observed many times. This chain joins TRBV6-5 and TRBJ1-5, with D perhaps TRBD1 (5 bases). V lost 2 bases and J 2 bases, leaving 25 bases between the germline ends. This CDR3 comprises 20 residues. Germline CDR1 and CDR2: MNHEY and SVGAGI. Written as DNA, the CDR3 is TGTGCCAGCAGTTACCCCGTCTCAACAGCCGGGGGGATCGGCAATCAGCCCCAGCATTTT. This sequence encodes CASSYPVSTAGGIGNQPQHF.

This clonotype was seen only a few times. The chain recombines TRBV9 with TRBJ2-2, with 12 positions matching TRBD1. V gave up 2 bases and J gave up 4 bases; unmatched junction bases: 6. CDR3 length: 17 residues. In germline, CDR1 is SGDLS, CDR2 YYNGEE. CDR3 amino acids: CASSVGTGGISTGELFF. CDR3 DNA: TGTGCCAGCAGCGTCGGGACAGGGGGCATTAGCACCGGGGAGCTGTTTTTT.

The V and J genes are TRBV6-2 or TRBV6-3 and TRBJ2-5, with 8 bases lining up with TRBD1. The CDR3 is made up of 14 amino acids. Trimming at V came to 5 bases and at J to 4 bases, leaving 6 bases not matched to a gene. Germline CDR1 is MNHEY and CDR2 is SVGEGT. The CDR3 DNA follows: TGTGCCAGCAGTGAATCAGGGGGCGTAGAGACCCAGTACTTC. Amino acids: CASSESGGVETQYF.

This clonotype was counted only a few times. The CDR3 DNA sequence: TGTGCCAGCAGCCCGATAACTAGTCAGATGGAGACCCAGTACTTC. It codes for CASSPITSQMETQYF. This chain connects TRBV7-9 to TRBJ2-5, with D tentatively TRBD2 (5 bases). Trimming cost V 5 bases and J 5 bases, with 18 bases left between them. This CDR3 contains 15 residues. Germline V lookup: CDR1 SEHNR, CDR2 FQNEAQ (reference sequence).

This clonotype came up a few times. J is TRBJ2-3 and V is TRBV4-1; D unclear. CDR3 size: 16 residues. Between the trimmed V and J ends, which lost 0 bases and 2 bases, there was a span of 12 bases. Germline CDR1 reads MGHRA; CDR2 reads YSYEKL. The CDR3 loop is CASSQDSARLTDTQYF. CDR3 nucleotides: TGCGCCAGCAGCCAAGATTCGGCCCGACTCACAGATACGCAGTATTTT.

The rearrangement uses TRBV24-1 and TRBJ1-2; 7 bases agree with TRBD1. Germline V lookup: CDR1 KGHDR, CDR2 SFDVKD. J was trimmed by 8 bases and V by 3 bases; bases with no gene match: 11. The CDR3 loop spans 15 amino acids. As DNA, the CDR3 is TGTGCCACCAGTGATCCCGCAGGGGGACTGATAGGCTACACCTTC. It specifies CATSDPAGGLIGYTF.

This clonotype was counted at least ten times. The chain has TRBV15 and TRBJ2-5, with D perhaps TRBD1 or TRBD2 (5 bases each). The CDR3 consists of 17 residues. The germline gives CDR1 LNHNV, CDR2 YYDKDF (reference sequence). V dropped 0 bases and J dropped 4 bases, with 18 bases sitting between them. CDR3 bases: TGTGCCACCAGCAGAGATCGGGCCGGTTCTGGGGGAGAGACCCAGTACTTC. Translated: CATSRDRAGSGGETQYF.

Only a few counts were recorded for this clonotype. This chain joins TRBV29-1 and TRBJ2-7; possible D gene TRBD2, 6 bases. The CDR3 runs 11 residues. Germline V gene sequence: CDR1 SQVTM, CDR2 ANQGSEA. The CDR3 sequence is CSYGTLYEQYF. Written as DNA, the CDR3 is TGCAGTTACGGGACTCTCTACGAGCAGTACTTC.

In this sample, this clonotype turned up many times. V is TRBV9 and J is TRBJ1-1; D is perhaps TRBD1 (5 bases). Trimming removed 3 bases from V and 5 bases from J, with 11 bases in between. Germline V gene lookup returns CDR1 SGDLS and CDR2 YYNGEE. The CDR3 loop spans 13 amino acids. CDR3 loop: CASSATEGTEAFF. The CDR3 nucleotides read TGTGCCAGCAGCGCCACTGAGGGGACTGAAGCTTTCTTT.

This clonotype was seen at least ten times. The chain recombines TRBV6-5 with TRBJ2-2; D tentatively fits TRBD1 or TRBD2 (5 bases each). The CDR3 covers 14 residues. Germline assignment: CDR1 MNHEY and CDR2 SVGAGI. With 7 bases removed from V and 5 bases from J, the gap between germline ends came to 14 bases. CDR3 DNA sequence: TGTGCCAGCACTAAGTTGGGGGTAACCGGGGAGCTGTTTTTT. The encoded protein is CASTKLGVTGELFF.

This clonotype was seen only a few times. The chain is built from TRBV7-6 and TRBJ2-1; D may be TRBD2 (7 bases). The CDR3 is made up of 18 amino acids. Trimming took 2 bases from V and 4 from J, leaving 21 bases between them. Germline CDR1 is SGHVS and CDR2 is FNYEAQ. The CDR3 bases are TGTGCCAGCAGCTTATCCGGGGGGCCCGCTGGGGTGTACAATGAGCAGTTCTTC. It yields the protein CASSLSGGPAGVYNEQFF. The full variable domain, its missing parts supplied by reference TRBV7-6 and TRBJ2-1, is GAGVSQSPRYKVTKRGQDVALRCDPISGHVSLYWYRQALGQGPEFLTYFNYEAQQDKSGLPNDRFSAERPEGSISTLTIQRTEQRDSAMYRCASSLSGGPAGVYNEQFFGPGTRLTVL.